Here is one T cell receptor beta chain with its context. Its cognate antigen is unknown. The same CDR3 can be traced to other DNA sequences in this sample. The data stem from a study of beta chain features in type 1 diabetes. Study findings and constraints: Significant though moderate, a shortening of TCRB CDR3s appeared in all four CD4+ subsets of Type 1 diabetes patients. Individuals with type 1 diabetes displayed fewer insertions and more deletions at VDJ junctions. cDNA-based sequencing might over-represent cells highly expressing TCR.

Of the isolated RNA, all was reverse transcribed, and so the sequenced material was expressed TCRB transcripts. Only in-frame clones appear in the TCRdb table, and some are missing; sequencing was by immunoSEQ multiplex PCR. The sample lists around 250,000 clones, around 13% occurring once. CDR3 length: 15 amino acids. Trimming at V came to 2 bases and at J to 3 bases, leaving 4 bases not matched to a gene. Germline V lookup: CDR1 MNHEY, CDR2 SVGAGI. The V and J genes are TRBV6-5 and TRBJ2-7; TRBD1 matches 10 bases. This receptor was identified in a man younger than 45 with type 1 diabetes. Sequencing input: naive CD4+ T cells from blood. This CDR3 is CASSYAGTGDYEQYF. The CDR3 nucleotides read TGTGCCAGCAGTTACGCCGGGACAGGGGACTACGAGCAGTACTTC.